These 2 T cell receptor beta chains were all obtained from the same sample, sequenced in a study of T cells in Graves' hyperthyroidism and ophthalmopathy. RNA transcripts gave rise to amplified TCR beta CDR3 regions. During a first-round RT-PCR of the TCR CDR3, the HTBI primer set was used. TCRdb re-called the multiplex PCR reads with MiXCR, one entry per CDR3 protein. The sample lists more than 350,000 distinct CDR3 sequences, 17% occurring once. Sequenced material: blood. The receptors stem from a woman aged 30 to 39 with Graves' hyperthyroidism that later progressed to Graves' ophthalmopathy.

This clonotype was recorded many times. This chain connects TRBV4-2 to TRBJ2-2, with 15 bases that match TRBD2. The CDR3 runs to 21 residues. Germline CDR1 and CDR2: LGHNA and YNFKEQ. J was trimmed by 0 bases and V by 0 bases; bases with no gene match: 8. CDR3 coding DNA: TGTGCCAGCAGCCAAGAAAGAATCGGACTAGCGGGAGGGCCGAACACCGGGGAGCTGTTTTTT. Protein: CASSQERIGLAGGPNTGELFF.

A remark on this clonotype: A much larger clone is a single base away; this may be a read error. V usage is TRBV4-1 and J usage is TRBJ1-4; D gene ambiguous. The CDR3 is 15 amino acids. Germline V gene sequence: CDR1 MGHRA, CDR2 YSYEKL. CDR3 nucleotides: TGCGCCAGCAGCCAACGGGATGCCTCAGGTGAAAAACTGTCTTTT. This gives the protein CASSQRDASGEKLSF.